These T cell receptor beta chains were read from a single sample in a study of post-analysis software for immune sequencing data. TCRdb redid the calling of the PCR reads with MiXCR, one entry per CDR3 protein. The repertoire includes roughly 800,000 distinct CDR3 sequences, under 70% of them detected once, and 4.6% sits in the top ten. Sequences were obtained from blood. These receptors were taken from a girl between 10 and 17 years old with multiple sclerosis. The CDR3 runs from the conserved cysteine through the conserved F or W. D genes are given only for firm matches. Clone size is given for some rows only: seen once, a few or many times, or a class if the clone is expanded.

clone size	J gene	V gene	D gene	CDR3 DNA	CDR3 protein
few	TRBJ2-1	TRBV11-2	.	TGTGCCAGCAGCTCCCAGGATGAGCAGTTCTTC	CASSSQDEQFF
.	TRBJ1-1	TRBV9	.	TGTGCCAGCAGCGCTACCTGGGGCGAATACGTGGCTTTCTTT	CASSATWGEYVAFF
.	TRBJ2-7	TRBV30	.	TGTGCCTGGAGGACTCTCGGGACTGACCTGGGGACCTACGAGCAGTACTTC	CAWRTLGTDLGTYEQYF
.	TRBJ2-1	TRBV29-1	.	TGCAGCGTTGAGGGAGAAGTCGATGAGCAGTTCTTC	CSVEGEVDEQFF
.	TRBJ1-2	TRBV20-1	.	TGCAGTGCTCAGATGTCAGGGACCAACTATGGCTACACCTTC	CSAQMSGTNYGYTF
.	TRBJ1-2	TRBV10-3	.	TGTGCCGCAACGGGGCCGACCGGCGGTAACTATGGCTACACCTTC	CAATGPTGGNYGYTF
.	TRBJ2-7	TRBV6-1	.	TGTGCCAGCAGTGAGGGCGGCAGCGAGCAGTACTTC	CASSEGGSEQYF
few	TRBJ2-3	TRBV3-1	.	TGTGCCAGCAGCCCTCGTAGCTCGGGTAAAGATACGCAGTATTTT	CASSPRSSGKDTQYF
few	TRBJ1-2	TRBV27	TRBD1	TGTGCCAGCAGTGAGGGGACAGGGGGCGGCGGCTACACCTTC	CASSEGTGGGGYTF
.	TRBJ2-3	TRBV6-6	.	TGTGCCAGCAGTTACCTACATGATACGCAGTATTTT	CASSYLHDTQYF
many	TRBJ2-3	TRBV7-2	TRBD2	TGTGCCAGCAGCTTGGGGGGGAGTCCAGATACGCAGTATTTT	CASSLGGSPDTQYF
.	TRBJ1-2	TRBV6-5	.	TGTGCCAGCAGTTATGCCGGGACACCTTATGGCTACACCTTC	CASSYAGTPYGYTF
.	TRBJ2-7	TRBV27	.	TGTGCCAGCAGTCGAAACCCCGGACACCTGGAGGGAGACGAGCAGTACTTC	CASSRNPGHLEGDEQYF
few	TRBJ2-3	TRBV20-1	.	TGCAGTGCCCTACTCCGCACAGATACGCAGTATTTT	CSALLRTDTQYF
.	TRBJ2-1	TRBV6-6	TRBD2	TGTGCCAGCAGTCAATCTAGCGGGGGGACGGGAAATGAGCAGTTCTTC	CASSQSSGGTGNEQFF
.	TRBJ2-7	TRBV7-2	.	TGTGCCAGCAGCTTAATGCCGGAAACCTACGAGCAGTACTTC	CASSLMPETYEQYF
few	TRBJ2-7	TRBV6-1	TRBD1	TGTGCCAGCAGTGCAGCGGCCGGGACAGCAGTCTACGAGCAGTACTTC	CASSAAAGTAVYEQYF
few	TRBJ2-1	TRBV5-1	.	TGCGCCAGCAGACTTGATACTAGCAGGAAAAATGAGCAGTTCTTC	CASRLDTSRKNEQFF
few	TRBJ2-7	TRBV25-1	.	TGTGCCAGCAGTGAAGGGCAGATCTACGAGCAGTACTTC	CASSEGQIYEQYF
few	TRBJ2-7	TRBV12-3/TRBV12-4	TRBD2	TGTGCCAGCATTTTCGGGGGGATGGAGGACGAGCAGTACTTC	CASIFGGMEDEQYF
.	TRBJ2-5	TRBV10-3	.	TGTGCCATCAGTGAGTCGACGTACGGACAAGAGACCCAGTACTTC	CAISESTYGQETQYF
.	TRBJ2-5	TRBV7-8	TRBD2	TGTGCCAGCAGCTTAGTCCCGACTAGCGGGAGGGAGACCCAGTACTTC	CASSLVPTSGRETQYF
.	TRBJ2-7	TRBV10-3	TRBD1	TGTGCCATCAGAACCGGGACAGGCGGAAAGGGCGAGCAGTACTTC	CAIRTGTGGKGEQYF
.	TRBJ2-6	TRBV6-1	TRBD1	TGTGCCAGCACCTCCGGGACAGGGCAAAGTAGGGCCAACGTCCTGACTTTC	CASTSGTGQSRANVLTF
once	TRBJ2-4	TRBV20-1	.	TGCAGTGCTAGAGGGACCGCCATCAACATTCAGTACTTC	CSARGTAINIQYF
.	TRBJ2-1	TRBV14	TRBD1	TGTGCCAGCAGCCACCGAACTCCGGGACAGGGCACCAATGAGCAGTTCTTC	CASSHRTPGQGTNEQFF
.	TRBJ2-3	TRBV28	TRBD1	TGTGCCAGCAGTTTATATACAGGGGGCGATACGCAGTATTTT	CASSLYTGGDTQYF
.	TRBJ2-3	TRBV27	.	TGTGCCAGCAGTTCGCCTAGGGTTAGCACAGATACGCAGTATTTT	CASSSPRVSTDTQYF
.	TRBJ1-2	TRBV12-3/TRBV12-4	.	TGTGCCAGCAGTTTATTGTTCGGCTACACCTTC	CASSLLFGYTF
.	TRBJ2-5	TRBV12-3/TRBV12-4	.	TGTGCCAGCAGACCGACATTGATGAAAGAGACCCAGTACTTC	CASRPTLMKETQYF
.	TRBJ2-5	TRBV5-1	.	TGCGCCAGCAGCTTGAAGTCCCCAGCAAACCAAGAGACCCAGTACTTC	CASSLKSPANQETQYF